These 17 T cell receptor beta chains were all obtained from the same sample, sequenced in a study of metastatic and nonmetastatic thyroid tumors. Each patient came to thyroid surgery without any prior treatment (of any kind). TCRdb reanalyzed the PCR reads with MiXCR. The data contain tens of thousands of clones, more than 15% of them singletons. Sequences were obtained from adjacent normal tissue. Receptors were obtained from a male donor with papillary thyroid cancer or a benign thyroid nodule (not recorded which). Some clones in this sample may be carry-over from other donors' samples.

This clone has a handful of counts. A single base separates this from a much larger clone, so it may be a read error. This CDR3 is also generated by other DNA sequences in the sample. This chain uses TRBV20-1 with TRBJ2-5; 8 bases line up with TRBD2. Trimming took 8 bases from V and 11 from J; bases not matched to a gene: 19. The CDR3 is 14 residues long. Germline V lookup: CDR1 DFQATT, CDR2 SNEGSKA (reference sequence). This chain's CDR3 is CSPGNKRGLTTQYF. CDR3 coding DNA: TGCAGTCCTGGCAACAAGCGGGGGCTCACGACACAGTACTTC.

This clone came up many times. The rearrangement links TRBV7-2 to TRBJ2-3; 7 bases align to TRBD2. Trimming took 5 bases from V and 5 from J; bases not matched to a gene: 13. The CDR3 is 16 residues long. Per germline, CDR1 SGHTA and CDR2 FQGNSA. The CDR3 region is CASSRLWGGPGDTQYF. The DNA for the CDR3 is TGTGCCAGCAGCCGACTGTGGGGAGGGCCGGGAGATACGCAGTATTTT.

The CDR3 loop is CASSQSTVGNTIYF. The CDR3 DNA reads TGTGCCAGCAGCCAGAGCACGGTTGGAAACACCATATATTTT. V usage is TRBV9 and J usage is TRBJ1-3; no clear D gene. Looked up from germline, CDR1 is SGDLS and CDR2 is YYNGEE. The CDR3 is 14 amino acids. The ends were cut back, 4 bases at V and 3 bases at J, with 11 bases in the middle.

This clone was seen many times. The gene calls are TRBV12-3 or TRBV12-4 and TRBJ1-5; D not certain. The CDR3 is 16 residues long. V was clipped by 1 base and J by 0 bases, with 10 bases between them. The CDR3 sequence is CASSLGHPNSNQPQHF. CDR3 nucleotides: TGTGCCAGCAGTTTAGGACACCCGAATAGCAATCAGCCCCAGCATTTT.

This clone was observed a few times. At one boundary the junction diverges from the germline segment, which might be a read error. V usage is TRBV27 and J usage is TRBJ2-3, with D tentatively TRBD2 (5 bases). Germline CDR1 reads MNHEY; CDR2 reads SMNVEV (reference sequence). The CDR3 has 14 residues. The chain's CDR3 is CSSSLQRWRYTQYF. DNA of the CDR3: TGTTCCAGCAGTCTCCAGCGGTGGCGGTATACGCAGTATTTT.

This clone counts as medium-sized. This chain uses TRBV7-8 with TRBJ1-2; 11 nucleotides agree with TRBD1. Germline values: CDR1 SGHVS, CDR2 FQNEAQ. V shed 7 bases and J 4 bases; nucleotides not matched to a gene: 8. The CDR3 is made up of 15 amino acids. In DNA form, the CDR3 reads TGTGCCAGCACCACCGGGACAGGGGGACTCTATGGCTACACCTTC. The encoded protein is CASTTGTGGLYGYTF. The entire variable domain, with the rest obtained from reference TRBV7-8 and TRBJ1-2, is as follows: GAGVSQSPRYKVAKRGQDVALRCDPISGHVSLFWYQQALGQGPEFLTYFQNEAQLDKSGLPSDRFFAERPEGSVSTLKIQRTQQEDSAVYLCASTTGTGGLYGYTFGSGTRLTVV.

This clone was observed a handful of times. Because the CDR3 is missing its conserved closing phenylalanine or tryptophan, this is likely a read error. The chain joins TRBV27 to TRBJ2-7, with D possibly matching TRBD1 (6 bases). Per germline, CDR1 MNHEY and CDR2 SMNVEV (reference sequence). The length of the CDR3 is 13 residues. CDR3 region: CASSKTGYYGQYL. CDR3 nucleotide sequence: TGTGCCAGCAGTAAGACAGGCTACTACGGGCAGTACCTC.

The chain has TRBV6-1 and TRBJ1-6, with TRBD1 as a possible D gene (6 bases). The germline gives CDR1 MNHNS, CDR2 SASEGT. V gave up 0 bases and J gave up 14 bases, with 17 bases separating them. The CDR3 has 15 amino acids. The CDR3 bases are TGTGCCAGCAGTGAAGCGGGGGGGGCGCAGCTCTCCCTCCACTTT. It is translated as CASSEAGGAQLSLHF.

The rearrangement links TRBV12-3 or TRBV12-4 to TRBJ2-1; TRBD2 matches 10 bases. V lost 8 bases and J lost 8; bases outside the gene matches: 6. CDR3 size: 13 residues. CDR3 in amino acids: CASGTSDGDEQFF. The CDR3 DNA is TGTGCCAGCGGGACTAGCGATGGAGATGAGCAGTTCTTC.

This clone was observed at least ten times. V is TRBV7-9 and J is TRBJ2-1; D is uncertain. Germline-derived CDR1 and CDR2 are SEHNR and FQNEAQ (reference sequence). V lost 1 base, J lost 8 bases, and 6 bases lay in between. This CDR3 is built from 12 residues. CDR3 amino acids: CASSLGSYEQFF. For the CDR3, the DNA is TGTGCCAGCAGCTTAGGGTCATATGAGCAGTTCTTC. Full variable domain (outside the CDR3, taken from reference TRBV7-9 and TRBJ2-1): DTGVSQNPRHKITKRGQNVTFRCDPISEHNRLYWYRQTLGQGPEFLTYFQNEAQLEKSRLLSDRFSAERPKGSFSTLEIQRTEQGDSAMYLCASSLGSYEQFFGPGTRLTVL.

This clone was seen repeatedly, ten times or more. V and J are TRBV6-1 and TRBJ2-2; D is uncertain. The CDR3 sequence is 12 residues long. V gave up 6 bases and J gave up 8 bases, with 10 bases separating them. Per germline, CDR1 MNHNS and CDR2 SASEGT. The CDR3 loop reads CASRGLLGELFF. The CDR3 DNA reads as TGTGCCAGCAGAGGTCTATTGGGGGAGCTGTTTTTT.

This clone occurred many times. The sample contains more than one DNA sequence encoding this CDR3. This chain connects TRBV5-1 to TRBJ2-5; 12 nucleotides line up with TRBD1. The CDR3 length is 19 residues. CDR1 SGHRS and CDR2 YFSETQ come from the germline V gene. V lost 3 bases, J lost 4 bases, and 16 bases stayed unmatched. The CDR3 is CASSSSPAGTGGHGETQYF. The CDR3 DNA follows: TGCGCCAGCAGCTCCTCTCCCGCCGGGACAGGGGGCCATGGAGAGACCCAGTACTTC.

V gene TRBV7-2 combines with J gene TRBJ2-7; 8 nucleotides match TRBD1. The germline V gene has CDR1 SGHTA and CDR2 FQGNSA. The CDR3 runs to 12 residues. V shed 5 bases, J shed 7 bases, and the junction held 4 bases outside the gene matches. The CDR3 bases are TGTGCCAGCAGCCCAGGACAGGGAGAGCAGTACTTC. This codes for CASSPGQGEQYF.

The table lists this clone with many counts. The V call is TRBV6-2 or TRBV6-3, the J call TRBJ2-5, with D unclear. V lost 0 bases, J lost 4 bases, and 12 bases lay in between. Looked up from germline, CDR1 is MNHEY and CDR2 is SVGEGT. The CDR3 extends over 15 amino acids. CDR3 DNA: TGTGCCAGCAGTTACTCGTTTGGCCAGATAGAGACCCAGTACTTC. Protein product: CASSYSFGQIETQYF.

Concerning this clone itself: A much larger clone lies one base from this, so it may be a read error. This chain joins TRBV29-1 and TRBJ2-3; no reliable D call. CDR3 length: 13 residues. Germline assignment: CDR1 SQVTM and CDR2 ANQGSEA. The CDR3 DNA reads TGCAGCGTTGGGGCCTATAGCACAGATGCGCAGTATTTT. It is translated as CSVGAYSTDAQYF.

This chain uses TRBV7-3 with TRBJ2-1, with D unresolved. The CDR3 has 13 residues. Germline CDR1 reads SGHTA; CDR2 reads FQGTGA. Trimming shortened V by 6 bases and J by 8 bases, and 14 bases separated the two germline ends. CDR3 DNA sequence: TGTGCCAGCAGTGACTCCACCCTTGATGAGCAGTTCTTC. It codes for CASSDSTLDEQFF.

This clone is medium-sized in the sample. This sample also contains other DNA sequences that code for the same CDR3. The CDR3 region has the DNA TGTGCCAGCAGTGGCAGGGGGCTGGGAAATTCACCCCTCCACTTT. Translated: CASSGRGLGNSPLHF. This sequence joins TRBV28 and TRBJ1-6; 8 nucleotides line up with TRBD1. J gave up 7 bases and V 5 bases, and 7 bases lay outside the gene matches. This CDR3 region has 15 residues. CDR1 is MDHEN and CDR2 is SYDVKM in the germline V gene.